A single T cell receptor (beta chain) is shown here with its context. Per the original methods: Amplification of reference gene primers provided the estimated nucleated cell counts. Measured with immunoSEQ multiplex PCR; TCRdb has only the in-frame clones, and not every one. Clone size and the V and J calls come from that table; the DNA yielded D and trimming. The sample has fewer than 350,000 clones, around 86% seen once. This sample was taken from a study of blood T cell repertoires in COVID-19. Across the whole study: Acute-phase and convalescent COVID-19 samples originated in the United States, Italy and Spain. From T cells, B-cell-depleted T cells, or PBMCs came the material, which was cDNA or gDNA.

Material: peripheral blood. The sequence derives from a woman in her 30s who had recovered from COVID-19.

This CDR3 is CASSQELAGDSTDTQYF. CDR3 sequence (DNA): TGTGCCAGCAGCCAAGAGCTAGCGGGAGACAGCACAGATACGCAGTATTTT. The chain has TRBV4-2 and TRBJ2-3, with TRBD2 identical over 10 bases. The V gene's germline CDR1 is LGHNA and CDR2 YNFKEQ. V lost 0 bases, J lost 0 bases, and 3 bases stayed unmatched. The CDR3 spans 17 residues.